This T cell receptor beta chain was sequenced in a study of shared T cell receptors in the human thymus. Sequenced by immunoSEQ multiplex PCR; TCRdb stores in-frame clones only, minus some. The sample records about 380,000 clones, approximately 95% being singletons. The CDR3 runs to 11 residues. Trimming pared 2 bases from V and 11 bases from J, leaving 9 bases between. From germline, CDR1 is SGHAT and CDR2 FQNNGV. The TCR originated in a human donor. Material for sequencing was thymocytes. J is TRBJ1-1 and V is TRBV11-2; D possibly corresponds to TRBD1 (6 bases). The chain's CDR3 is CASSLSQGAFF. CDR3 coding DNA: TGTGCCAGCAGCTTATCCCAGGGGGCTTTCTTT.